This entry lists 26 T cell receptor beta chains sequenced from one sample in a study of CD8 T cells in Susac syndrome. RNA was extracted with the RNeasy kit, and a quantity of roughly 0.5 to 1 ug was reverse transcribed using random hexamers. Each CDR3 protein is one row after TCRdb ran MiXCR on the immunoSEQ multiplex PCR reads. The top ten hold roughly 0.13% of the sample, which has around 120,000 distinct CDR3 sequences, roughly 94% seen once. The sequenced sample consisted of CD4+ T cells from PBMCs. Receptors were obtained from a human donor with multiple sclerosis.

V usage is TRBV20-1 and J usage is TRBJ2-5, with 10 nucleotides matching TRBD2. Losses at the gene ends were 6 bases for V and 4 bases for J; bases not matched to a gene: 8. The CDR3 runs to 14 residues. Germline-derived CDR1 and CDR2 are DFQATT and SNEGSKA (reference sequence). CDR3 in amino acids: CSAHSGRTAETQYF. CDR3 coding DNA: TGCAGTGCCCATAGCGGGAGGACGGCAGAGACCCAGTACTTC.

V is TRBV18 and J is TRBJ2-7; 10 positions agree with TRBD2. V dropped 6 bases and J dropped 5; count of bases not matched to a gene: 7. Germline CDR1 is KGHSH and CDR2 is LQKENI. The CDR3 length is 14 residues. CDR3 residues: CASSMASGSNEQYF. The CDR3 bases are TGTGCCAGCTCCATGGCTAGCGGGAGTAACGAGCAGTACTTC.

V is TRBV12-3 or TRBV12-4 and J is TRBJ1-1, with D possibly TRBD1 on 5 matching bases. V was pared by 2 bases and J by 5 bases, with 18 bases between. This CDR3 region has 16 residues. The CDR3 here is CASSLRLPGEGTEAFF. The CDR3 region has the DNA TGTGCCAGCAGTTTACGGCTTCCGGGGGAGGGAACTGAAGCTTTCTTT.

V usage is TRBV29-1 and J usage is TRBJ2-3; tentative D call: TRBD2 (5 bases). The CDR3 spans 14 residues. V was pared by 1 base and J by 1 base, with 9 bases between. Germline loops: CDR1 SQVTM, CDR2 ANQGSEA. Here the CDR3 reads CSVEGRVRTDTQYF. CDR3 DNA: TGCAGCGTTGAAGGGCGGGTCCGCACAGATACGCAGTATTTT.

The chain has TRBV5-6 and TRBJ1-3; D is unresolved. Trimming removed 2 bases from V and 4 bases from J, with 10 bases in between. Germline V gene data show CDR1 as SGHDT and CDR2 as YYEEEE. This CDR3 is 14 amino acids long. CDR3 protein: CASSFDGRGNTIYF. In DNA, the CDR3 is TGTGCCAGCAGCTTCGATGGAAGGGGAAACACCATATATTTT.

Here the CDR3 reads CASTPGGYNSPLHF. The CDR3 bases are TGTGCCAGCACCCCTGGGGGGTATAATTCACCCCTCCACTTT. The chain recombines TRBV28 with TRBJ1-6; D is possibly TRBD1 (5 bases). CDR1 is MDHEN and CDR2 is SYDVKM in the germline V gene. The CDR3 extends over 14 amino acids. V lost 7 bases and J 4 bases, leaving 11 bases between the germline ends.

The chain employs TRBV20-1 and TRBJ2-7; TRBD2 agrees at 7 bases. The CDR3 contains 14 residues. J lost 4 bases, V lost 6 bases, and 12 bases had no gene match. The germline V gene encodes CDR1 DFQATT and CDR2 SNEGSKA (reference sequence). The CDR3 sequence is CSAGSGGRVYEQYF. In nucleotides, the CDR3 is TGCAGTGCCGGGAGCGGAGGGAGGGTTTACGAGCAGTACTTC.

This chain links TRBV30 with TRBJ2-3; D is perhaps TRBD2 (5 bases). The CDR3 is 14 residues long. V was clipped by 3 bases and J by 6 bases, with 16 bases between them. The V gene's germline CDR1 is GTSNPN and CDR2 SVGIG (reference sequence). The CDR3 region is CAWRRASRADTQYF. DNA for the CDR3: TGTGCCTGGAGGCGGGCCTCGCGGGCGGATACGCAGTATTTT.

The chain uses TRBV5-1 and TRBJ1-1; D might be TRBD1 (5 bases). CDR1 is SGHRS, CDR2 YFSETQ, per germline. The CDR3 runs 15 residues. Trimming shortened V by 2 bases and J by 6 bases, and 17 bases separated the two germline ends. The CDR3 is CASSLQDGLNPEAFF. The CDR3 nucleotides are TGCGCCAGCAGCTTACAGGACGGTCTTAATCCTGAAGCTTTCTTT.

This chain uses TRBV29-1 with TRBJ2-5; TRBD2 matches at 8 bases. The junction had 5 bases not matched to a gene; V was cut back by 4 bases and J by 4 bases. CDR3 size: 13 residues. Germline V gives CDR1 SQVTM, CDR2 ANQGSEA. The DNA of the CDR3 is TGCAGCGTTGCACCCCTAGCGGGAGAGACCCAGTACTTC. This gives the protein CSVAPLAGETQYF.

The chain links TRBV7-2 to TRBJ1-1; 7 bases align to TRBD1. V was clipped by 5 bases and J by 0 bases; unmatched bases: 3. CDR3 length: 14 residues. Germline-derived CDR1 and CDR2 are SGHTA and FQGNSA. CDR3 sequence (DNA): TGTGCCAGCAGCCCGGACAGGCTGAACACTGAAGCTTTCTTT. This encodes CASSPDRLNTEAFF.

The gene calls are TRBV3-1 and TRBJ2-5, with D hard to call. CDR1 is LGHDT and CDR2 is YNNKEL in the germline V gene (reference sequence). The CDR3 has 13 residues. The V end lost 5 bases, the J end lost 5 bases, and 12 bases lay between the germline ends. The CDR3 is CASSYFGQETQYF. Here the CDR3 DNA reads TGTGCCAGCAGCTATTTCGGTCAGGAGACCCAGTACTTC.

The CDR3 region is CASSLSLAAQETQYF. The CDR3 DNA reads as TGTGCCAGCAGTTTATCACTAGCGGCCCAAGAGACCCAGTACTTC. This chain connects TRBV27 to TRBJ2-5, with TRBD2 identical over 8 bases. The germline V gene has CDR1 MNHEY and CDR2 SMNVEV (reference sequence). The trim removed 0 bases at V and 1 base at J, leaving 1 base unmatched. The CDR3 extends over 15 amino acids.

The CDR3 spells CASSHHYRELFF. DNA of the CDR3: TGTGCCAGCAGCCACCACTACCGGGAGCTGTTTTTT. The chain employs TRBV2 and TRBJ2-2; D not resolved. Trimming cost V 6 bases and J 9 bases, with 11 bases left between them. In germline, CDR1 is SNHLY, CDR2 FYNNEI. The length of the CDR3 is 12 residues.

In DNA form, the CDR3 reads TGTGCCAGCAGCCCAGTCGGGGGGTATGGCTACACCTTC. This gives the protein CASSPVGGYGYTF. The rearrangement links TRBV11-1 to TRBJ1-2, with D maybe TRBD1 (5 bases). Trimming stripped 5 bases from V and 5 bases from J, with 12 bases between. This CDR3 contains 13 residues. Germline CDR1 is SGHAT and CDR2 is FQDESV (reference sequence).

The chain links TRBV5-1 to TRBJ2-2; 9 bases agree with TRBD1. Germline CDR1 reads SGHRS; CDR2 reads YFSETQ. Losses at the gene ends were 3 bases for V and 3 bases for J; bases not matched to a gene: 9. The CDR3 sequence is 17 residues long. In DNA form, the CDR3 reads TGCGCCAGCAGCTCTGGCCGGACAGGGGACTACACCGGGGAGCTGTTTTTT. It translates to CASSSGRTGDYTGELFF.

This chain joins TRBV29-1 and TRBJ2-7; the D gene is possibly TRBD2 (6 bases). Trimming removed 6 bases at V and 4 bases at J, with 13 bases between. Germline assignment: CDR1 SQVTM and CDR2 ANQGSEA. CDR3 size: 12 residues. The CDR3: CSVTPRGYEQYF. The CDR3 DNA reads TGCAGCGTCACCCCCCGGGGGTACGAGCAGTACTTC.

This clonotype was counted a single time. J is TRBJ2-5 and V is TRBV20-1; maybe TRBD2 (5 bases). Trimming pared 0 bases from V and 4 bases from J, leaving 9 bases between. The germline V gene encodes CDR1 DFQATT and CDR2 SNEGSKA (reference sequence). The CDR3 is 13 residues long. CDR3 protein: CSARDARGETQYF. The CDR3 DNA reads as TGCAGTGCTAGAGATGCCCGGGGAGAGACCCAGTACTTC.

The rearrangement joins TRBV5-4 to TRBJ2-7; TRBD1 agrees at 7 bases. The CDR3 is 15 residues long. Trimming cost V 2 bases and J 4 bases; bases outside gene matches: 9. Germline assignment: CDR1 SGHNT and CDR2 YYREEE (reference sequence). CDR3 loop: CASSFPGTAVYEQYF. The CDR3, as DNA: TGTGCCAGCAGCTTCCCCGGGACAGCGGTTTACGAGCAGTACTTC.

The V call is TRBV20-1, the J call TRBJ1-1, with 8 bases that match TRBD1. Germline assignment: CDR1 DFQATT and CDR2 SNEGSKA (reference sequence). There are 16 residues in the CDR3. The J segment lost 3 bases and the V segment lost 0 bases, leaving 9 bases of the junction unmatched. The CDR3 region is CSARDSDRGEYTEAFF. CDR3 DNA sequence: TGCAGTGCTAGAGATTCCGACAGGGGCGAGTACACTGAAGCTTTCTTT.

The chain has TRBV7-2 and TRBJ1-2; D ambiguous. The CDR3 sequence is 13 residues long. CDR1 SGHTA and CDR2 FQGNSA come from the germline V gene. V was pared by 5 bases and J by 4 bases, with 11 bases between. The CDR3 protein is CASSIDGLYGYTF. Here the CDR3 DNA reads TGTGCCAGCAGCATCGACGGACTCTATGGCTACACCTTC.

The V call is TRBV12-3 or TRBV12-4, the J call TRBJ2-2; D unresolved. Trimming took 3 bases from V and 4 from J, leaving 18 bases between them. This CDR3 has 17 residues. In DNA, the CDR3 is TGTGCCAGCAGTTTTAGCCCCGGTGTTCCGGGCACCGGGGAGCTGTTTTTT. As protein: CASSFSPGVPGTGELFF.

This chain joins TRBV20-1 and TRBJ1-2; 8 positions agree with TRBD1. The ends lost 7 bases at V and 1 base at J; junction bases unmatched: 8. CDR3 length: 14 residues. Germline V gene sequence: CDR1 DFQATT, CDR2 SNEGSKA (reference sequence). DNA of the CDR3: TGCAGTGAAACCGCAGGGGGCGGTAACTATGGCTACACCTTC. Translation: CSETAGGGNYGYTF.

The rearrangement uses TRBV6-5 and TRBJ1-1; D is unclear. The CDR3 runs to 15 residues. Trimming left V 0 bases short and J 4 bases short, with 12 bases between. Germline V gene data show CDR1 as MNHEY and CDR2 as SVGAGI. The CDR3 loop is CASSYSRRVFTEAFF. CDR3 nucleotide sequence: TGTGCCAGCAGTTACTCGAGAAGGGTCTTCACTGAAGCTTTCTTT.

The chain combines TRBV4-3 with TRBJ2-1; 9 bases fit TRBD2. The V gene's germline CDR1 is LGHNA and CDR2 YSLEER. The CDR3 is 17 residues long. V lost 1 base and J lost 0; bases outside the gene matches: 4. CDR3 region: CASSQGIAGVSYNEQFF. The CDR3 DNA is TGCGCCAGCAGCCAAGGGATAGCGGGGGTCTCCTACAATGAGCAGTTCTTC.

This sequence joins TRBV30 and TRBJ2-1; 9 bases are shared with TRBD2. The J segment lost 15 bases and the V segment lost 4 bases, leaving 13 bases of the junction unmatched. Germline V gives CDR1 GTSNPN, CDR2 SVGIG (reference sequence). The CDR3 runs 13 residues. The CDR3 DNA reads as TGTGCCTGGACCTTAGCGGGAGAAGCGAGGCTGTTCTTC. It encodes CAWTLAGEARLFF.